One T cell receptor (beta chain) is described in this entry. The sample originates from a study of untreated major depressive disorder. The CDR3 covers 16 residues. V was trimmed by 2 bases and J by 0 bases, leaving 10 bases between them. CDR1 SGHTA and CDR2 FQGTGA come from the germline V gene. TCRdb's table, derived via immunoSEQ multiplex PCR, lists solely in-frame clones and lacks some. This sample has 20,000 to 25,000 clones, with 90% to 95% found just once. Each depressed patient was pairwise matched to a non-depressed control for sex, age, current smoking status and body mass index. The chain employs TRBV7-3 and TRBJ2-2; D not resolved. The TCR was taken from a man aged 25 to 40 in good health. Sequencing input: CD4+ T cells from PBMCs. The CDR3 sequence is CASSLLGQSNTGELFF. The DNA of the CDR3 is TGTGCCAGCAGCTTACTTGGGCAATCGAACACCGGGGAGCTGTTTTTT.